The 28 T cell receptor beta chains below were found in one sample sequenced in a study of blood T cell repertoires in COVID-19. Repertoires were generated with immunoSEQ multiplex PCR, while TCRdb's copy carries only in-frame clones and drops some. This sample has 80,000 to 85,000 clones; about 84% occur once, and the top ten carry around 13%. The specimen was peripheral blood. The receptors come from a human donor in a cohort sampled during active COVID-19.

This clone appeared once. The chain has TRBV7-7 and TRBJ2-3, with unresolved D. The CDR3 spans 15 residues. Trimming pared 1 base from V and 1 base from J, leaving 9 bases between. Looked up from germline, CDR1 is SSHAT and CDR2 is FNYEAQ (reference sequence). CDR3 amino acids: CASSLGRVGTDTQYF. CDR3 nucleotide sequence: TGTGCCAGCAGCTTAGGTCGGGTGGGCACAGATACGCAGTATTTT.

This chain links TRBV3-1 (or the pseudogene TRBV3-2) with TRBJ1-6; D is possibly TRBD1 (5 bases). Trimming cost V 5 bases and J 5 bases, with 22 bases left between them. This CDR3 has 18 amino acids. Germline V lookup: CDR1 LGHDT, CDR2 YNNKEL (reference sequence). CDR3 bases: TGTGCCAGCAGCGACACAGGTCCCATTCATACTCATAATTCACCCCTCCACTTT. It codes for CASSDTGPIHTHNSPLHF.

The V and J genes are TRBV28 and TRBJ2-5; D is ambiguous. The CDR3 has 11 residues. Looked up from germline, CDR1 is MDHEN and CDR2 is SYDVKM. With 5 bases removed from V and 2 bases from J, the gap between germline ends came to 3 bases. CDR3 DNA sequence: TGTGCCAGCAGTATACAAGAGACCCAGTACTTC. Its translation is CASSIQETQYF. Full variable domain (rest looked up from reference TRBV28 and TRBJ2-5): DVKVTQSSRYLVKRTGEKVFLECVQDMDHENMFWYRQDPGLGLRLIYFSYDVKMKEKGDIPEGYSVSREKKERFSLILESASTNQTSMYLCASSIQETQYFGPGTRLLVL.

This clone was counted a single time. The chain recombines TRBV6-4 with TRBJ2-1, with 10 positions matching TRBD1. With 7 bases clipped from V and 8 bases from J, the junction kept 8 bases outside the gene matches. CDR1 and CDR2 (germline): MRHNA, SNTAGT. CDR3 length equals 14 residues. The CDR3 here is CASKRQGASDEQFF. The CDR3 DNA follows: TGTGCCAGCAAACGACAGGGGGCTTCCGATGAGCAGTTCTTC.

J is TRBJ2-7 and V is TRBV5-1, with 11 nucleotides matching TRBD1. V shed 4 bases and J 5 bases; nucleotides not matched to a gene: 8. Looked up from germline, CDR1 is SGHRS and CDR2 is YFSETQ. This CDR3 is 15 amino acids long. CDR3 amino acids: CASSGSGTGGDEQYF. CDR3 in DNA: TGCGCCAGCAGCGGATCCGGGACAGGGGGAGACGAGCAGTACTTC.

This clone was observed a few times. CDR3 protein: CASSQDPFGGKETQYF. CDR3 DNA: TGTGCCAGCAGCCAAGATCCGTTCGGGGGAAAAGAGACCCAGTACTTC. The chain has TRBV3-1 (or the pseudogene TRBV3-2) and TRBJ2-5; D may be TRBD2 (6 bases). The CDR3 is 16 amino acids. The germline V and J ends were trimmed by 0 bases and 3 bases, with 14 bases remaining between them. Per germline, CDR1 LGHDT and CDR2 YNNKEL (reference sequence).

The CDR3 sequence is CASSIAAGEPSNEQFF. In DNA form, the CDR3 reads TGTGCCAGTAGTATAGCGGCGGGGGAACCAAGCAATGAGCAGTTCTTC. The rearrangement uses TRBV19 and TRBJ2-1, with TRBD2 matching over 7 bases. Germline assignment: CDR1 LNHDA and CDR2 SQIVND (reference sequence). With V trimmed by 1 base and J by 6 bases, 9 bases remained unmatched. The CDR3 contains 16 residues.

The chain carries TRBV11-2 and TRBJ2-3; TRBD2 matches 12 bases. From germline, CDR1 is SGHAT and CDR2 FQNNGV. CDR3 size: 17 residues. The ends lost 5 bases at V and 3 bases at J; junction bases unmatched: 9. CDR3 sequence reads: CASSIALLAGGTDTQYF. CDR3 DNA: TGTGCCAGCAGCATAGCCCTACTAGCGGGGGGAACAGATACGCAGTATTTT. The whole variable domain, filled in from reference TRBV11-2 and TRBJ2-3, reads EAGVAQSPRYKIIEKRQSVAFWCNPISGHATLYWYQQILGQGPKLLIQFQNNGVVDDSQLPKDRFSAERLKGVDSTLKIQPAKLEDSAVYLCASSIALLAGGTDTQYFGPGTRLTVL.

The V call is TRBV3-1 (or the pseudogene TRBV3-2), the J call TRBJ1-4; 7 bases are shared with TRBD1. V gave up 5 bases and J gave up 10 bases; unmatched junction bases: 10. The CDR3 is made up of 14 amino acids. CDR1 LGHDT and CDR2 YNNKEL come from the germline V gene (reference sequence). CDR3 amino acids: CASSSQAAGGKLFF. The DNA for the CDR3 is TGTGCCAGCAGCTCCCAGGCTGCAGGGGGAAAACTGTTTTTT.

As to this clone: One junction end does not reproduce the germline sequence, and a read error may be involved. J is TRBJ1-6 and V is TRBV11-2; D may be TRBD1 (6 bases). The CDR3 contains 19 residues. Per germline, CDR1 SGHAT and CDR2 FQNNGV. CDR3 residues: CASNLGGLRSGSYNSPLHF. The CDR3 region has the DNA TGTGCCAGCAACTTAGGGGGATTACGGTCGGGGTCCTATAATTCACCCCTCCACTTT. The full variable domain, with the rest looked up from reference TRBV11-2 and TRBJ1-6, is EAGVAQSPRYKIIEKRQSVAFWCNPISGHATLYWYQQILGQGPKLLIQFQNNGVVDDSQLPKDRFSAERLKGVDSTLKIQPAKLEDSAVYLCASNLGGLRSGSYNSPLHFGNGTRLTVT.

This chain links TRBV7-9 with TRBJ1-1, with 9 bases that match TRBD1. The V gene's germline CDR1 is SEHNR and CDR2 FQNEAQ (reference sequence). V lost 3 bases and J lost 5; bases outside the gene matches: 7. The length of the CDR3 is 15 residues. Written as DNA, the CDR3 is TGTGCCAGCAGCTTGTACCGGGACAGGGAAACTGAAGCTTTCTTT. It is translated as CASSLYRDRETEAFF.

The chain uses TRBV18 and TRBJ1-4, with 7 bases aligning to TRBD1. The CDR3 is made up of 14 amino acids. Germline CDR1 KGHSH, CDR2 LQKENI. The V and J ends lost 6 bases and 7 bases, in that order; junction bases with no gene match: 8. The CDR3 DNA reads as TGTGCCAGCTCCCCCGGGACAGTATTTGAAAAACTGTTTTTT. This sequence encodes CASSPGTVFEKLFF.

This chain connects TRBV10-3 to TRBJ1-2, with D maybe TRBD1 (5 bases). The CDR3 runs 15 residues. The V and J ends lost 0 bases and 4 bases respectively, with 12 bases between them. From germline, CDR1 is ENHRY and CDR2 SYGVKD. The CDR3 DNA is TGTGCCATCAGTGAGTCGCCAGGGTCGGTCTATGGCTACACCTTC. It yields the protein CAISESPGSVYGYTF.

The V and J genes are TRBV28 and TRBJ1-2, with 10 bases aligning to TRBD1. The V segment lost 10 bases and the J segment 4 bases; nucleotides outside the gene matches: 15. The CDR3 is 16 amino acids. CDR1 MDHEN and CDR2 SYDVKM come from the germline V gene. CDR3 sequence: CAIFGQGGPGGYGYTF. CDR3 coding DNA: TGTGCCATATTCGGACAGGGGGGCCCGGGGGGCTATGGCTACACCTTC.

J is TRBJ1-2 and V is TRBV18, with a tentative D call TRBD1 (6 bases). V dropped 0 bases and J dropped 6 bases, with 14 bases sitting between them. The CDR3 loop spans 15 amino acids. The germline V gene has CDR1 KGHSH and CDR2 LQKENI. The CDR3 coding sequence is TGTGCCAGCTCACCACCAGTACAGGGTAGGGATGGCTACACCTTC. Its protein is CASSPPVQGRDGYTF.

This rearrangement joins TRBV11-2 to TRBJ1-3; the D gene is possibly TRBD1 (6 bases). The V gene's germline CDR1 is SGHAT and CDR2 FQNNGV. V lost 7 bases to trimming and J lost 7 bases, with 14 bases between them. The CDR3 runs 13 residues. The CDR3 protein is CASNPTGANTIYF. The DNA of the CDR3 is TGTGCCAGCAATCCGACAGGTGCCAACACCATATATTTT. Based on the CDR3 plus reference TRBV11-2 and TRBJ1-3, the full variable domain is EAGVAQSPRYKIIEKRQSVAFWCNPISGHATLYWYQQILGQGPKLLIQFQNNGVVDDSQLPKDRFSAERLKGVDSTLKIQPAKLEDSAVYLCASNPTGANTIYFGEGSWLTVV.

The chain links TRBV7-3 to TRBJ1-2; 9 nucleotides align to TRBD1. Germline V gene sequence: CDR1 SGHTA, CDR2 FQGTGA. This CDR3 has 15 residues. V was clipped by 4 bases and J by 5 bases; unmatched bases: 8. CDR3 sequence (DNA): TGTGCCAGCAGCTCCGACGGGACAGGGAGTTATGGCTACACCTTC. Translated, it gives CASSSDGTGSYGYTF.

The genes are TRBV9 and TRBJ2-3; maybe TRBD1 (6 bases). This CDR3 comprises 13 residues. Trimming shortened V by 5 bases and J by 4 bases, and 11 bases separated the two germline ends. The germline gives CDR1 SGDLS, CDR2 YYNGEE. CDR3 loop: CASRDTGSDTQYF. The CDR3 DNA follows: TGTGCCAGCAGAGATACAGGGTCAGATACGCAGTATTTT.

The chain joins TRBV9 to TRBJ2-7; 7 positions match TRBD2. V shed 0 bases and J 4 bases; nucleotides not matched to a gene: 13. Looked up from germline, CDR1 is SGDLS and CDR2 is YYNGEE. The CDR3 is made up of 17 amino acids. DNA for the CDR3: TGTGCCAGCAGCGTAGGGCCTTCTGGCGGGGGTAGTTACGAGCAGTACTTC. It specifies CASSVGPSGGGSYEQYF.

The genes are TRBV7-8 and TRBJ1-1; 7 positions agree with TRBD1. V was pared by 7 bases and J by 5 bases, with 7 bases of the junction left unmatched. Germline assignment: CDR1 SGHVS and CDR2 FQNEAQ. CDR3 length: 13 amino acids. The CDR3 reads CASTRQGRTEAFF. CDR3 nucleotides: TGTGCCAGCACGCGACAGGGCCGGACTGAAGCTTTCTTT.

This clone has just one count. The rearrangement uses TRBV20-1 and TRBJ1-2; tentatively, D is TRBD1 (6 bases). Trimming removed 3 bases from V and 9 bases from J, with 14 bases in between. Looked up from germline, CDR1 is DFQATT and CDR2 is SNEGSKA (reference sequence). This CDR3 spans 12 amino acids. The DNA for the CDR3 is TGCAGTGCTAGTAGACAGGACTGGAGCTACACCTTC. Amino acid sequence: CSASRQDWSYTF.

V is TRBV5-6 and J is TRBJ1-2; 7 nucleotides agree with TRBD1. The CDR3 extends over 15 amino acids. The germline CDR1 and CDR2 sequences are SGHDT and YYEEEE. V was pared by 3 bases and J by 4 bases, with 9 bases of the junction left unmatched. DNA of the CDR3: TGTGCCAGCAGCTCGTGGGCCGGGACAGCCTATGGCTACACCTTC. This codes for CASSSWAGTAYGYTF.

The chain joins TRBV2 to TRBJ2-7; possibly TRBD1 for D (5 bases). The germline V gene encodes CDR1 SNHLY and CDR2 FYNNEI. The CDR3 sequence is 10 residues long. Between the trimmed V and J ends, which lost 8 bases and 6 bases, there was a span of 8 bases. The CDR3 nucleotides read TGTGCCAGCGGGGCCCCCGAGCAGTACTTC. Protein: CASGAPEQYF.

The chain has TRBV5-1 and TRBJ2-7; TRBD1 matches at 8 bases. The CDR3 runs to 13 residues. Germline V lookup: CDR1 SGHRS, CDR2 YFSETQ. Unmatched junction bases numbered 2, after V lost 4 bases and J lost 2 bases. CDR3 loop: CASSMTGAYEQYF. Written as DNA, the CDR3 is TGCGCCAGCAGCATGACAGGGGCCTACGAGCAGTACTTC.

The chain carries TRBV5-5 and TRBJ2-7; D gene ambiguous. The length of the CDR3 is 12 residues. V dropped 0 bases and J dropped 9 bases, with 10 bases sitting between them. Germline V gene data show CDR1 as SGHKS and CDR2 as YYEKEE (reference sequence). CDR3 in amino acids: CASSLERGRQYF. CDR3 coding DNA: TGTGCCAGCAGCTTGGAACGTGGCCGGCAGTACTTC.

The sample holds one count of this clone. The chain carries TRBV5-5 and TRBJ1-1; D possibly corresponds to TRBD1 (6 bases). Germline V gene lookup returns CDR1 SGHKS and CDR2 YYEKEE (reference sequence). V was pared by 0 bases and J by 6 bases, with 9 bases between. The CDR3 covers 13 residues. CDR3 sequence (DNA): TGTGCCAGCAGCTTGGGACAGGCGTCTGAAGCTTTCTTT. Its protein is CASSLGQASEAFF.

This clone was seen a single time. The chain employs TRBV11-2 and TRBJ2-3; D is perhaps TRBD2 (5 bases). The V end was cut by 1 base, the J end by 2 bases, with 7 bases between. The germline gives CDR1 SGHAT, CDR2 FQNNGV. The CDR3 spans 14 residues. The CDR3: CASSLAGYTDTQYF. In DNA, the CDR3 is TGTGCCAGCAGCTTAGCGGGGTACACAGATACGCAGTATTTT.

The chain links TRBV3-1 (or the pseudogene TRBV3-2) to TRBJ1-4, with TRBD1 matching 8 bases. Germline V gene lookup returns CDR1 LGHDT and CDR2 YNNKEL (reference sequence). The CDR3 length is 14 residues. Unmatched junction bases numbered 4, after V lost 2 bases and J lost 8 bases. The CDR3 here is CASSQRPGGEKLFF. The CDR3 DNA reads TGTGCCAGCAGCCAACGGCCAGGGGGCGAAAAACTGTTTTTT.